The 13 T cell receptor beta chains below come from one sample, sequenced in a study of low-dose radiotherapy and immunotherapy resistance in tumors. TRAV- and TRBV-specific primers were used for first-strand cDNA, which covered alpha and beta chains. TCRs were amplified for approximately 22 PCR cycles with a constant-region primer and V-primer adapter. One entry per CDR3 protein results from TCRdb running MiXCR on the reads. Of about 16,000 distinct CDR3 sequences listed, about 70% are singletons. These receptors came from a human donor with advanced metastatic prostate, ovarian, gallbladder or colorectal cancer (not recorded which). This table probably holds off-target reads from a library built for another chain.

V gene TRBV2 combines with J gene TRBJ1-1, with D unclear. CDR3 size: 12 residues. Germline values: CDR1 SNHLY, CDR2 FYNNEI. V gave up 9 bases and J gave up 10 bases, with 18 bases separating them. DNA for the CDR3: TGTGCCAGTAAGATTGAAGTTTCAGGAGCTTTCTTT. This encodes CASKIEVSGAFF.

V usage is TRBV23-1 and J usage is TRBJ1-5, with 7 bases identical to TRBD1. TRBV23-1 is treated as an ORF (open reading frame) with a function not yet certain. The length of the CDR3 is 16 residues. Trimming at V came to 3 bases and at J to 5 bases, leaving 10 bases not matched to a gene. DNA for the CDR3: TGCGCCAGCAGTCAGAAAACAGGGGACTTCGATCAGCCCCAGCATTTT. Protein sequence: CASSQKTGDFDQPQHF.

The CDR3 region has the DNA TGTGCCACCAGCAGAGATGTGGGGGTTGGGGAGACCCAGTACTTC. It encodes CATSRDVGVGETQYF. The chain employs TRBV15 and TRBJ2-5; D is possibly TRBD1 or TRBD2 (5 bases each). Per germline, CDR1 LNHNV and CDR2 YYDKDF (reference sequence). V was clipped by 0 bases and J by 5 bases, with 13 bases between them. This CDR3 comprises 15 residues.

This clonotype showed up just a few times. CDR3 coding DNA: TGTGCCAGCAGTCGGGACAGCTACGAGCAGTACTTC. This codes for CASSRDSYEQYF. This rearrangement joins TRBV28 to TRBJ2-7; 7 nucleotides match TRBD1. The CDR3 runs to 12 residues. With V trimmed by 5 bases and J by 3 bases, 1 base remained unmatched. Germline V gene data show CDR1 as MDHEN and CDR2 as SYDVKM.

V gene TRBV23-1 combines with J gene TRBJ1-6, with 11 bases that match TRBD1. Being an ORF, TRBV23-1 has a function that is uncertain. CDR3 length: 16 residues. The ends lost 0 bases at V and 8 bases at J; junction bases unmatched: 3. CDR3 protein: CASSQSRGQGDSPLHF. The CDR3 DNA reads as TGCGCCAGCAGTCAATCGCGGGGACAGGGGGATTCACCCCTCCACTTT.

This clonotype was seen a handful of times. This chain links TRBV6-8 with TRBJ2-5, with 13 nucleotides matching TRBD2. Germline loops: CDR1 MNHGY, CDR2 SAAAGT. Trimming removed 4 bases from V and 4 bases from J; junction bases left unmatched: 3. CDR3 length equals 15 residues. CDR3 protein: CASSSLAGGRETQYF. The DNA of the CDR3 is TGTGCCAGCAGTTCACTAGCGGGAGGGCGAGAGACCCAGTACTTC.

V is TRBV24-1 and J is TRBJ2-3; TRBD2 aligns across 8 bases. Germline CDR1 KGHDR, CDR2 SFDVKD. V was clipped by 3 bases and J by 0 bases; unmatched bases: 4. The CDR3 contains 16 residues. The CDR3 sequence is CATSDTSGTSTDTQYF. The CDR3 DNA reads TGTGCCACCAGTGATACTAGCGGAACTAGCACAGATACGCAGTATTTT.

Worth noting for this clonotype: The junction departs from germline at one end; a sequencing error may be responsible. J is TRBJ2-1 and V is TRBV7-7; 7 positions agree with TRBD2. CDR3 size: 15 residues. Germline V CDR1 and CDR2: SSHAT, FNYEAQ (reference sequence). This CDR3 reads CASSRERGSYNEQFF. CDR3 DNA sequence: TGTGCTAGCAGCCGAGAGCGGGGCTCCTACAATGAGCAGTTCTTC.

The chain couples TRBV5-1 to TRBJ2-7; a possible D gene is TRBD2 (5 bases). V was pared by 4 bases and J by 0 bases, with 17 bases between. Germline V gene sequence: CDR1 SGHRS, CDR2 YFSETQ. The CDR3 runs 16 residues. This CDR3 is CASSPGERLSSYEQYF. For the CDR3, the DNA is TGCGCCAGCAGCCCCGGGGAGCGCCTTAGCTCCTACGAGCAGTACTTC. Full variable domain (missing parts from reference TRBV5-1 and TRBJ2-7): KAGVTQTPRYLIKTRGQQVTLSCSPISGHRSVSWYQQTPGQGLQFLFEYFSETQRNKGNFPGRFSGRQFSNSRSEMNVSTLELGDSALYLCASSPGERLSSYEQYFGPGTRLTVT.

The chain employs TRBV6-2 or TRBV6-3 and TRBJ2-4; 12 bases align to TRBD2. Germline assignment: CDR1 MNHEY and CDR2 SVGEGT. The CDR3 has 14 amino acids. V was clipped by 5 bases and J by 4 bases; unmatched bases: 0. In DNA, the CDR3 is TGTGCCAGCAGTCTAGCGGGAGGGAAAAACATTCAGTACTTC. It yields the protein CASSLAGGKNIQYF.

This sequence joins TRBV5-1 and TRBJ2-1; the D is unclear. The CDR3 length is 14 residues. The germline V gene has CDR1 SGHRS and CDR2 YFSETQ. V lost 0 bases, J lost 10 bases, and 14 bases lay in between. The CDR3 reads CASSLESPVGEQFF. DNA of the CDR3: TGCGCCAGCAGCTTGGAGTCCCCCGTGGGCGAGCAGTTCTTC.

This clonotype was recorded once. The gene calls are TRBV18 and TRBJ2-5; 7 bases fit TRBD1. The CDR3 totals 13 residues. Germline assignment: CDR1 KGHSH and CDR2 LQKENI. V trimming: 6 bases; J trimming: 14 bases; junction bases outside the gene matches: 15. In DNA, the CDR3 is TGTGCCAGCTCCCCAAGCCGGGACAGAGACCCTTACTTC. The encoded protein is CASSPSRDRDPYF.

CDR3 nucleotides: TGCAGCGCTATTTTAATGCGGGGCTACGAGCAGTACTTC. It translates to CSAILMRGYEQYF. The rearrangement links TRBV29-1 to TRBJ2-7, with D possibly TRBD2 on 6 matching bases. Trimming left V 7 bases short and J 3 bases short, with 16 bases between. Per the germline V gene, CDR1 is SQVTM and CDR2 is ANQGSEA. The CDR3 is made up of 13 amino acids.